This record covers a single T cell receptor (beta chain). These data are taken from a study of T cells in Graves' hyperthyroidism and ophthalmopathy. Exclusion criteria comprised uncontrolled infection, other autoimmune disease, pregnancy or lactation. In making diagnoses, clinical symptoms, serum thyroxine and TRAb, thyroid ultrasound and orbital computed tomography were all used. The PBMCs had their origin in approximately 10 ml of fresh peripheral blood. CDR3 length: 13 amino acids. In germline, CDR1 is ENHRY, CDR2 SYGVKD. After removal of 4 bases from V and 5 bases from J, the junction contained 1 base not matched to a gene. Amplified regions were TCR beta CDR3 sequences from RNA transcripts. TCR CDR3 underwent first-round RT-PCR with the HTBI primer set. TCRdb processed the multiplex PCR reads anew with MiXCR; each CDR3 protein has one entry. The table lists 600,000 to 850,000 distinct CDR3 sequences, about 17% of them singletons.

Sequences were obtained from blood. V gene TRBV10-3 combines with J gene TRBJ2-7; 11 bases map to TRBD1. The sequence was obtained from a woman aged 50 to 60 with Graves' hyperthyroidism that later progressed to Graves' ophthalmopathy. CDR3 sequence (DNA): TGTGCCATCAGTGGGGACAGGGGGGACGAGCAGTACTTC. Its protein product is CAISGDRGDEQYF.